These 3 T cell receptor beta chains came from one sample sequenced in a study of PD-L1 blockade in urothelial cancer. Produced via immunoSEQ multiplex PCR; TCRdb's table is partial and in-frame only. The sample yields roughly 50,000 clones, nearly 90% seen once. The sample was PBMCs, taken around atezolizumab (anti-PD-L1) treatment. These receptors were collected from a man aged 55 to 70 with urothelial cancer.

The chain is built from TRBV28 and TRBJ1-6; the D gene is possibly TRBD1 (6 bases). This CDR3 contains 15 residues. V lost 6 bases to trimming and J lost 7 bases, with 16 bases between them. Germline CDR1 is MDHEN and CDR2 is SYDVKM. The DNA for the CDR3 is TGTGCCAGCAGAGATCAATCCAGGGGAAATTCACCCCTCCACTTT. Its translation: CASRDQSRGNSPLHF.

The rearrangement links TRBV19 to TRBJ1-5; 10 nucleotides align to TRBD1. CDR3 length: 20 residues. Germline V CDR1 and CDR2: LNHDA, SQIVND (reference sequence). The ends lost 0 bases at V and 3 bases at J; junction bases unmatched: 14. CDR3 sequence reads: CASSIDLRGQGRIDNQPQHF. The CDR3 nucleotides read TGTGCCAGTAGTATAGATCTGAGGGGACAGGGGCGGATAGACAATCAGCCCCAGCATTTT.

The chain has TRBV7-9 and TRBJ1-1; D remains ambiguous. Per the germline V gene, CDR1 is SEHNR and CDR2 is FQNEAQ (reference sequence). The V end was cut by 5 bases, the J end by 8 bases, with 9 bases between. There are 11 residues in the CDR3. The CDR3 sequence: CASSQTLEAFF. In DNA, the CDR3 is TGTGCCAGCAGCCAGACATTGGAAGCTTTCTTT. Combining the CDR3 with reference TRBV7-9 and TRBJ1-1 gives the whole variable domain DTGVSQNPRHKITKRGQNVTFRCDPISEHNRLYWYRQTLGQGPEFLTYFQNEAQLEKSRLLSDRFSAERPKGSFSTLEIQRTEQGDSAMYLCASSQTLEAFFGQGTRLTVV.